The 22 T cell receptor beta chains in this list originate from one sample, sequenced in a study of cytomegalovirus exposure and HLA in healthy donors. A multiplex PCR was run with 60 Vbeta primers and 13 Jbeta primers. The data were produced by immunoSEQ multiplex PCR, yet TCRdb's version contains in-frame clones alone and is incomplete. The table has around 78,000 clones, around 80% seen once; the top ten hold 0.8% to 1.1%. Sequencing input: PBMCs. Every receptor here comes from a male donor in good health and CMV-seronegative.

In its sample, this clone was seen a few times. The rearrangement joins TRBV5-1 to TRBJ2-1; 7 nucleotides align to TRBD2. Trimming took 5 bases from V and 6 from J; bases not matched to a gene: 11. Germline assignment: CDR1 SGHRS and CDR2 YFSETQ. CDR3 length equals 15 residues. This CDR3 reads CASRFGTTGSNEQFF. As DNA, the CDR3 is TGCGCCAGCAGATTCGGGACTACCGGCTCCAATGAGCAGTTCTTC.

Only one count was recorded for this clone. This rearrangement joins TRBV5-8 to TRBJ2-1; 9 positions match TRBD1. Germline V lookup: CDR1 SGHTS, CDR2 YDEGEE. The V gene end was trimmed by 6 bases and the J gene end by 5 bases; junction bases not matched to a gene: 12. CDR3 size: 16 residues. The CDR3 loop reads CASTLWGDRVNNEQFF. The DNA of the CDR3 is TGTGCCAGCACACTCTGGGGGGACAGGGTAAACAATGAGCAGTTCTTC.

The chain has TRBV7-2 and TRBJ2-7; TRBD2 matches at 11 bases. The CDR3 is 15 amino acids. The germline CDR1 and CDR2 sequences are SGHTA and FQGNSA. The J segment lost 2 bases and the V segment lost 1 base, leaving 1 base of the junction unmatched. The CDR3 nucleotides are TGTGCCAGCAGCTTAGAGGGACTAGCGGCCTACGAGCAGTACTTC. It codes for CASSLEGLAAYEQYF.

The V call is TRBV25-1, the J call TRBJ2-3; D may be TRBD1 (5 bases). Between the trimmed V and J ends, which lost 3 bases and 2 bases, there was a span of 9 bases. The germline V gene has CDR1 MGHDK and CDR2 SYGVNS. The CDR3 spans 14 residues. CDR3 protein: CASSDRAYTDTQYF. CDR3 DNA sequence: TGTGCCAGCAGTGACAGGGCATACACAGATACGCAGTATTTT.

The chain combines TRBV7-2 with TRBJ1-5, with D possibly TRBD1 on 6 matching bases. Germline loops: CDR1 SGHTA, CDR2 FQGNSA. The ends were cut back, 1 base at V and 6 bases at J, with 13 bases in the middle. The CDR3 has 15 residues. CDR3 coding DNA: TGTGCCAGCAGCTTAGGAGGGGGTGTAAGTCAGCCCCAGCATTTT. Amino acids: CASSLGGGVSQPQHF.

V and J are TRBV7-9 and TRBJ1-2, with a tentative D call TRBD1 (5 bases). Germline assignment: CDR1 SEHNR and CDR2 FQNEAQ (reference sequence). The length of the CDR3 is 14 residues. Trimming stripped 4 bases from V and 7 bases from J, with 16 bases between. CDR3 loop: CASSSMTAPSGYTF. The CDR3 DNA reads TGTGCCAGCAGCTCGATGACAGCTCCGAGTGGCTACACCTTC. Filled out from reference TRBV7-9 and TRBJ1-2, the complete variable domain reads DTGVSQNPRHKITKRGQNVTFRCDPISEHNRLYWYRQTLGQGPEFLTYFQNEAQLEKSRLLSDRFSAERPKGSFSTLEIQRTEQGDSAMYLCASSSMTAPSGYTFGSGTRLTVV.

This clone occurred once. The V gene is TRBV4-3, the J gene TRBJ1-5, with D uncertain. The length of the CDR3 is 17 residues. CDR1 and CDR2 (germline): LGHNA, YSLEER. V lost 4 bases, J lost 0 bases, and 16 bases lay in between. CDR3 sequence reads: CASSPPGSRYSNQPQHF. The CDR3 DNA reads TGCGCCAGCAGCCCCCCGGGAAGCCGTTATAGCAATCAGCCCCAGCATTTT.

The table lists this clone with a few counts. J is TRBJ2-3 and V is TRBV27; TRBD2 matches at 9 bases. CDR3 length: 19 residues. V lost 8 bases, J lost 4 bases, and 22 bases stayed unmatched. Per the germline V gene, CDR1 is MNHEY and CDR2 is SMNVEV (reference sequence). The CDR3 DNA reads as TGTGCCAGCCGTATCCTAGGTAGCGGGAGAGCCGAGGGGGCAGATACGCAGTATTTT. Its translation: CASRILGSGRAEGADTQYF.

The CDR3: CASSLGRGLTEAFF. In DNA, the CDR3 is TGTGCCAGCAGCCTAGGAAGGGGTTTAACTGAAGCTTTCTTT. This chain links TRBV7-9 with TRBJ1-1; TRBD1 is a possible D gene (5 bases). The germline gives CDR1 SEHNR, CDR2 FQNEAQ (reference sequence). V gave up 5 bases and J gave up 5 bases, with 15 bases separating them. The CDR3 is made up of 14 amino acids.

The chain recombines TRBV21-1 with TRBJ1-2. TRBV21-1 is a pseudogene segment. This CDR3 is built from 15 residues. The CDR3 DNA reads as TGTGCCAGCAGCAAAGTCGCCGGGGGGGACTATGGCTACACCTTC. Its protein product is CASSKVAGGDYGYTF.

The rearrangement links TRBV18 to TRBJ1-5, with TRBD1 identical over 9 bases. The CDR3 loop spans 15 amino acids. After removal of 2 bases from V and 4 bases from J, the junction contained 3 bases not matched to a gene. CDR1 is KGHSH, CDR2 LQKENI, per germline. CDR3 DNA: TGTGCCAGCTCACCAGAGACAGGGGGGAATCAGCCCCAGCATTTT. Its protein is CASSPETGGNQPQHF.

V is TRBV19 and J is TRBJ1-4; possibly TRBD1 for D (5 bases). Trimming pared 3 bases from V and 10 bases from J, leaving 15 bases between. Germline V gives CDR1 LNHDA, CDR2 SQIVND (reference sequence). This CDR3 has 14 amino acids. DNA for the CDR3: TGTGCCAGTAGTATCGGGGGGATGTTGGGAAAACTGTTTTTT. It specifies CASSIGGMLGKLFF.

The chain couples TRBV7-8 to TRBJ2-7; a weak D match, TRBD2 (5 bases). CDR3 length: 15 residues. Deletions cut 1 base from V and 1 base from J, with 11 bases between. The germline V gene has CDR1 SGHVS and CDR2 FQNEAQ. The CDR3 DNA reads TGTGCCAGCAGCTTAGGGACTCTGGTGTCCTACGAGCAGTACTTC. Amino acids: CASSLGTLVSYEQYF.

This rearrangement joins TRBV4-1 to TRBJ1-2; 8 bases are shared with TRBD1. The CDR3 contains 14 residues. The V and J ends lost 4 bases and 3 bases, in that order; junction bases with no gene match: 4. Germline CDR1 MGHRA, CDR2 YSYEKL. The CDR3 is CASSPAGGDYGYTF. Here the CDR3 DNA reads TGCGCCAGCAGCCCAGCAGGGGGCGACTATGGCTACACCTTC.

This clone was seen a few times. J is TRBJ1-5 and V is TRBV25-1; D remains unclear. CDR3 length: 16 residues. V was shortened by 0 bases and J by 3 bases, with 12 bases between the two germline ends. Germline V gene sequence: CDR1 MGHDK, CDR2 SYGVNS. The DNA of the CDR3 is TGTGCCAGCAGTGAATATCGAAACAGCTCCAATCAGCCCCAGCATTTT. Protein product: CASSEYRNSSNQPQHF.

V is TRBV4-1 and J is TRBJ1-1; D is unresolved. V lost 3 bases, J lost 1 base, and 6 bases lay in between. CDR1 MGHRA and CDR2 YSYEKL come from the germline V gene. The CDR3 runs 13 residues. The CDR3 DNA follows: TGCGCCAGCAGCCAGACTGAGAACACTGAAGCTTTCTTT. This sequence encodes CASSQTENTEAFF.

The CDR3 here is CASSRGTSGGNEQFF. The CDR3 coding sequence is TGTGCCAGCAGCCGTGGTACTAGCGGAGGCAATGAGCAGTTCTTC. The V and J genes are TRBV11-3 and TRBJ2-1, with 8 bases aligning to TRBD2. CDR3 length equals 15 residues. V lost 5 bases and J lost 6; bases outside the gene matches: 9. Per the germline V gene, CDR1 is SGHNT and CDR2 is YENEEA.

This clone was seen just once. The V gene is TRBV30, the J gene TRBJ2-5, with 13 nucleotides matching TRBD2. CDR3 length equals 13 residues. Trimming cost V 8 bases and J 5 bases; bases outside gene matches: 5. Germline CDR1 reads GTSNPN; CDR2 reads SVGIG (reference sequence). CDR3 coding DNA: TGTGCCACCGGACTAGCGGGGGCGGAGACCCAGTACTTC. Translation: CATGLAGAETQYF.

Details on this clone: This same CDR3 is encoded by further DNA sequences in the sample. This sequence joins TRBV19 and TRBJ1-5; TRBD1 might be the D (6 bases). CDR1 and CDR2 from the germline V gene are LNHDA and SQIVND (reference sequence). V was shortened by 5 bases and J by 2 bases, with 19 bases between the two germline ends. This CDR3 contains 17 residues. In DNA form, the CDR3 reads TGTGCCAGTAGTCCTCGACAGGTTCTGGCGGGCAATCAGCCCCAGCATTTT. Translating gives CASSPRQVLAGNQPQHF.

CDR3 nucleotide sequence: TGCGCCAGCAGCGTGACAGGGGGGTCCTACAATGAGCAGTTCTTC. This sequence encodes CASSVTGGSYNEQFF. The chain carries TRBV5-1 and TRBJ2-1; 9 bases are a match to TRBD1. Germline CDR1 reads SGHRS; CDR2 reads YFSETQ. CDR3 size: 15 residues. V lost 4 bases to trimming and J lost 1 base; unmatched junction nucleotides: 3.

The CDR3 DNA follows: TGTGCCAGTAATCCGACAGGGTGGAACTATGGCTACACCTTC. Its protein is CASNPTGWNYGYTF. The chain recombines TRBV19 with TRBJ1-2; 7 bases fit TRBD1. The J segment lost 2 bases and the V segment lost 7 bases, leaving 7 bases of the junction unmatched. Germline CDR1 reads LNHDA; CDR2 reads SQIVND (reference sequence). CDR3 length equals 14 residues.

This clone was seen more than once but under ten times. This chain uses TRBV29-1 with TRBJ2-7; 10 bases fit TRBD2. The CDR3 runs 13 residues. V was pared by 1 base and J by 7 bases, with 4 bases of the junction left unmatched. CDR1 is SQVTM, CDR2 ANQGSEA, per germline. The CDR3 sequence is CSVEVLAGEEQYF. Written as DNA, the CDR3 is TGCAGCGTTGAAGTCCTAGCGGGAGAGGAGCAGTACTTC.